This T cell receptor (beta chain) was sequenced during a study of blood T cells in healthy people across ages. Whole-study context: About one barcoded beta molecule per two T cells was the capture yield of template switching.

The V end lost 5 bases, the J end lost 12 bases, and 19 bases lay between the germline ends. The CDR3 runs 14 residues. Germline lookup yields CDR1 KGHDR and CDR2 SFDVKD. A sample-barcoded 5' primer and a J-beta primer mix were used in a second PCR of roughly 7 to 11 cycles. Each CDR3 protein is one row after TCRdb ran MiXCR on the 5' RACE reads. Of about 800,000 distinct CDR3 sequences listed, roughly 50% are singletons. The sequencing input was blood. The sequence was collected from a man younger than 45 in good health. The chain employs TRBV24-1 and TRBJ2-1; no definite D call. CDR3 in DNA: TGTGCCACCAGTGGGACGGTCACCCGATCAGGGCAGTTCTTC. Encoded protein: CATSGTVTRSGQFF.